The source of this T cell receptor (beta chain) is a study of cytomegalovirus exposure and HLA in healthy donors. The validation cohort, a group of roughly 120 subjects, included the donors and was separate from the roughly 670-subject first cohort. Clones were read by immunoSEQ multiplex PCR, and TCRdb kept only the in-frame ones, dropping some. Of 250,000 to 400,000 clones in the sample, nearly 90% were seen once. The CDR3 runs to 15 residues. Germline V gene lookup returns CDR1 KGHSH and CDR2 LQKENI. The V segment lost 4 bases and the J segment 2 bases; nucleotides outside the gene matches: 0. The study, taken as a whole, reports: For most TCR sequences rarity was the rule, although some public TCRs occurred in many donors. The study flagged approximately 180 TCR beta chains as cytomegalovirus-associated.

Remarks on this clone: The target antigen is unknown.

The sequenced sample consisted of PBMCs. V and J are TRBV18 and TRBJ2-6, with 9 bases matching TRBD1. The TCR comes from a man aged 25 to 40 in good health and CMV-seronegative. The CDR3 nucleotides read TGTGCCAGCTCACGGACAGGGGCTGGGGCCAACGTCCTGACTTTC. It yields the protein CASSRTGAGANVLTF.